The next 19 T cell receptor beta chains were all read from a single sample in a study of blood T cell repertoires in COVID-19. The protocol was immunoSEQ multiplex PCR, while the TCRdb copy is restricted to in-frame clones and leaves out a portion. There are approximately 190,000 clones in the sample; more than 70% occur only once, and roughly 6% lies in the top ten. Sequenced: peripheral blood. All receptors come from a woman aged 40 to 49 who had recovered from COVID-19.

This sequence joins TRBV4-3 and TRBJ2-1, with D possibly TRBD2 on 6 matching bases. CDR3 length equals 16 residues. CDR1 is LGHNA and CDR2 is YSLEER in the germline V gene. V gave up 0 bases and J gave up 6 bases, with 15 bases separating them. CDR3 in amino acids: CASSQDLGTSGNEQFF. DNA for the CDR3: TGCGCCAGCAGCCAAGATTTGGGGACTTCCGGCAATGAGCAGTTCTTC.

This chain uses TRBV4-1 with TRBJ2-5; 7 bases line up with TRBD2. The CDR3 consists of 16 residues. Germline V gene lookup returns CDR1 MGHRA and CDR2 YSYEKL. Trimming at V came to 4 bases and at J to 1 base, leaving 9 bases not matched to a gene. DNA for the CDR3: TGCGCCAGCAGCCCTAGCGGTTCACGTTTCCAAGAGACCCAGTACTTC. It specifies CASSPSGSRFQETQYF.

The DNA of the CDR3 is TGTGCCAGCAGCCCCGACAGGCGCTCTGGGGCCAACGTCCTGACTTTC. Residues: CASSPDRRSGANVLTF. This sequence joins TRBV7-2 and TRBJ2-6; TRBD1 might be the D (6 bases). Germline V CDR1 and CDR2: SGHTA, FQGNSA. CDR3 length: 16 residues. Trimming left V 5 bases short and J 0 bases short, with 11 bases between.

This chain uses TRBV6-5 with TRBJ2-3; 9 positions match TRBD2. CDR3 length: 14 amino acids. Per germline, CDR1 MNHEY and CDR2 SVGAGI. Trimming cost V 6 bases and J 7 bases; bases outside gene matches: 8. CDR3 in DNA: TGTGCCAGCAGCATAGCGGGAGTTGAATATACGCAGTATTTT. This encodes CASSIAGVEYTQYF.

The CDR3 sequence: CASSLQGAPYEQYF. CDR3 coding DNA: TGCGCCAGCAGCTTACAGGGGGCCCCCTACGAGCAGTACTTC. The chain is built from TRBV5-1 and TRBJ2-7; 9 bases match TRBD1. The CDR3 loop spans 14 amino acids. V trimming: 2 bases; J trimming: 2 bases; junction bases outside the gene matches: 2. Germline CDR1 reads SGHRS; CDR2 reads YFSETQ.

This clone was observed a handful of times. The V gene is TRBV2, the J gene TRBJ1-1; 7 bases match TRBD1. Germline CDR1 and CDR2: SNHLY and FYNNEI. The CDR3 has 14 amino acids. Losses at the gene ends were 4 bases for V and 6 bases for J; bases not matched to a gene: 8. This chain's CDR3 is CASSVETGSAEAFF. In nucleotides, the CDR3 is TGTGCCAGCAGTGTGGAGACAGGGTCGGCTGAAGCTTTCTTT.

The chain links TRBV5-1 to TRBJ1-1; D ambiguous. Germline V gene sequence: CDR1 SGHRS, CDR2 YFSETQ. With 4 bases removed from V and 1 base from J, the gap between germline ends came to 8 bases. This CDR3 has 13 residues. This chain's CDR3 is CASSKLPNTEAFF. In nucleotides, the CDR3 is TGCGCCAGCAGCAAACTCCCGAACACTGAAGCTTTCTTT.

This sequence joins TRBV7-6 and TRBJ2-1; D may be TRBD2 (5 bases). The germline V and J ends were trimmed by 5 bases and 8 bases, with 10 bases remaining between them. The CDR3 is 12 amino acids. The germline V gene has CDR1 SGHVS and CDR2 FNYEAQ. The CDR3 region has the DNA TGTGCCAGCAGCGCGACCGGGGATGAGCAGTTCTTC. The encoded protein is CASSATGDEQFF.

The CDR3 spells CAWSAGGQGGSQPQHF. CDR3 nucleotides: TGTGCCTGGAGTGCAGGGGGACAGGGCGGATCTCAGCCCCAGCATTTT. The chain couples TRBV30 to TRBJ1-5; TRBD1 matches 9 bases. This CDR3 comprises 16 residues. In germline, CDR1 is GTSNPN, CDR2 SVGIG (reference sequence). V shed 1 base, J shed 6 bases, and the junction held 10 bases outside the gene matches.

This rearrangement joins TRBV5-6 to TRBJ2-7; possible D gene TRBD1, 5 bases. The length of the CDR3 is 15 residues. CDR1 and CDR2 from the germline V gene are SGHDT and YYEEEE. Trimming left V 4 bases short and J 4 bases short, with 18 bases between. CDR3 amino acids: CASSDALTGRYEQYF. The CDR3 DNA reads as TGTGCCAGCAGCGATGCCTTAACAGGCCGTTACGAGCAGTACTTC. The whole variable domain, remainder taken from reference TRBV5-6 and TRBJ2-7, is DAGVTQSPTHLIKTRGQQVTLRCSPKSGHDTVSWYQQALGQGPQFIFQYYEEEERQRGNFPDRFSGHQFPNYSSELNVNALLLGDSALYLCASSDALTGRYEQYFGPGTRLTVT.

This chain uses TRBV12-2 with TRBJ1-4. TRBV12-2 is shown as a pseudogene. This CDR3 region has 16 residues. The CDR3 sequence is CASRLVGLPTNEKLFF. As DNA, the CDR3 is TGTGCAAGTCGCTTAGTAGGACTACCGACTAATGAAAAACTGTTTTTT.

The chain uses TRBV3-1 (or the pseudogene TRBV3-2) and TRBJ2-7; D may be TRBD1 (6 bases). V was cut by 7 bases and J by 9 bases, with 19 bases left in between. The CDR3 runs 13 residues. Germline V gene data show CDR1 as LGHDT and CDR2 as YNNKEL (reference sequence). The CDR3 is CASNTGSDRVQYF. CDR3 bases: TGTGCCAGCAACACAGGGAGCGATAGGGTGCAGTACTTC.

This chain uses TRBV2 with TRBJ1-6, with 7 bases that match TRBD1. There are 14 residues in the CDR3. J lost 11 bases, V lost 7 bases, and 11 bases had no gene match. Germline assignment: CDR1 SNHLY and CDR2 FYNNEI. CDR3 amino acids: CASNRQGLATPLHF. DNA for the CDR3: TGTGCCAGCAACCGACAGGGACTAGCGACACCCCTCCACTTT. The full variable domain, in which reference TRBV2 and TRBJ1-6 provide the parts outside the CDR3, is EPEVTQTPSHQVTQMGQEVILRCVPISNHLYFYWYRQILGQKVEFLVSFYNNEISEKSEIFDDQFSVERPDGSNFTLKIRSTKLEDSAMYFCASNRQGLATPLHFGNGTRLTVT.

The rearrangement joins TRBV19 to TRBJ2-7; 7 bases line up with TRBD2. Germline CDR1 reads LNHDA; CDR2 reads SQIVND (reference sequence). This CDR3 is built from 15 residues. J lost 0 bases, V lost 6 bases, and 8 bases had no gene match. For the CDR3, the DNA is TGTGCCAGTAGGCGCGGGGAGGGCAACTCCTACGAGCAGTACTTC. This codes for CASRRGEGNSYEQYF.

The genes are TRBV18 and TRBJ1-5; TRBD1 might be the D (5 bases). The CDR3 is 15 residues long. CDR1 KGHSH and CDR2 LQKENI come from the germline V gene. V dropped 4 bases and J dropped 0 bases, with 10 bases sitting between them. The DNA of the CDR3 is TGTGCCAGCTCACGCGACAGTGATAGCAATCAGCCCCAGCATTTT. Translation gives CASSRDSDSNQPQHF.

The CDR3 reads CASSDTRQGLDTQYF. DNA for the CDR3: TGTGCCAGCAGTGACACGAGGCAGGGCTTAGATACGCAGTATTTT. The chain is built from TRBV6-1 and TRBJ2-3; tentative D call: TRBD1 (5 bases). V lost 3 bases and J 5 bases, leaving 15 bases between the germline ends. Germline V gene data show CDR1 as MNHNS and CDR2 as SASEGT. This CDR3 is 15 amino acids long.

J is TRBJ2-5 and V is TRBV2; possible D gene TRBD2, 6 bases. The CDR3 length is 13 residues. V was clipped by 6 bases and J by 5 bases, with 13 bases between them. Germline CDR1 reads SNHLY; CDR2 reads FYNNEI. The CDR3 DNA follows: TGTGCCAGCAGGGGGGACTTTCTCGAGACCCAGTACTTC. Protein: CASRGDFLETQYF.

The V call is TRBV18, the J call TRBJ2-3; TRBD1 matches 7 bases. V shed 3 bases and J 4 bases; nucleotides not matched to a gene: 4. This CDR3 spans 14 amino acids. CDR1 and CDR2 (germline): KGHSH, LQKENI. The CDR3 DNA reads as TGTGCCAGCTCACCGACGGGACAGCCAGATACGCAGTATTTT. It codes for CASSPTGQPDTQYF.

V and J are TRBV30 and TRBJ1-6, with a weak D call TRBD1 (6 bases). V shed 2 bases and J shed 9 bases, with 8 bases lying between them. This CDR3 is built from 12 residues. The germline gives CDR1 GTSNPN, CDR2 SVGIG (reference sequence). CDR3 nucleotide sequence: TGTGCCTGGAGTACCAGGGGTTCACCCCTCCACTTT. Its translation: CAWSTRGSPLHF.